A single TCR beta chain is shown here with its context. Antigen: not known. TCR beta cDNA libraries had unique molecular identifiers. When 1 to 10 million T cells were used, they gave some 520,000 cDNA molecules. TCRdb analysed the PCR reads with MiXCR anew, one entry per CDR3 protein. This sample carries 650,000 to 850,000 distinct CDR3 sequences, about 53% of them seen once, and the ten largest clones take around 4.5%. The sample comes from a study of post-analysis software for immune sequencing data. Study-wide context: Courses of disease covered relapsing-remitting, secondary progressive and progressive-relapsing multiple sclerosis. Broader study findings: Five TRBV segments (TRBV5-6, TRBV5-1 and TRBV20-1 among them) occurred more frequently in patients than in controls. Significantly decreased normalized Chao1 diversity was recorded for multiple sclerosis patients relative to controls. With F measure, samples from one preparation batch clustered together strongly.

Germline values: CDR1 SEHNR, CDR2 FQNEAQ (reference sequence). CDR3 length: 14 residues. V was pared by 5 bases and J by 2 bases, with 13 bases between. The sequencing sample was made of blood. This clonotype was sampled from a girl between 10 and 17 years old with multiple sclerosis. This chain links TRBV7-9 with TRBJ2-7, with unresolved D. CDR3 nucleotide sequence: TGTGCCAGCAGCCTACTGGCGGATACCTACGAGCAGTACTTC. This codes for CASSLLADTYEQYF.